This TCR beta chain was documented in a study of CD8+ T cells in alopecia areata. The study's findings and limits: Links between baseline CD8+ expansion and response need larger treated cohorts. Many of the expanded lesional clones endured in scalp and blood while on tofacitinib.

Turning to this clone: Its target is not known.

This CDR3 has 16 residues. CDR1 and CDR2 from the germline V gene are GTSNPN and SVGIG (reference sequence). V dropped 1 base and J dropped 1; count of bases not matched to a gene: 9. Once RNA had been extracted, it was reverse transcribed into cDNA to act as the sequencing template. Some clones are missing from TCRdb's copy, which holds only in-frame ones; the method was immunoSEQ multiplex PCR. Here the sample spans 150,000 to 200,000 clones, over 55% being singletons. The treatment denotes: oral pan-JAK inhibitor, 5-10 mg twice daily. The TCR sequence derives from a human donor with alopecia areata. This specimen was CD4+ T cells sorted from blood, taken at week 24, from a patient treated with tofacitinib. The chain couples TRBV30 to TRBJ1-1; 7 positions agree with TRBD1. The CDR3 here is CAWSDLNRGRNTEAFF. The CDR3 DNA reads TGTGCCTGGAGTGATTTGAACAGGGGACGGAACACTGAAGCTTTCTTT.